A single sample is the source of the 17 T cell receptor beta chains below, sequenced in a study of shared clonotypes between healthy human individuals. Some clones are missing from TCRdb's copy, which holds only in-frame ones; the method was immunoSEQ multiplex PCR. There are 2 million to 2.5 million clones in the sample; just over 90% occur only once, and approximately 0.4% lies in the top ten. The sample taken for sequencing was naive CD4+ T cells from PBMCs. Regarding subset: CD45RA+ positively selected. These receptors all stem from a man younger than 35 in good health. Some clones in this sample may be carry-over from other donors' samples.

This clone was observed a single time. The same CDR3 arises from other DNA sequences in this sample as well. This chain joins TRBV7-9 and TRBJ2-2; D remains unclear. The length of the CDR3 is 14 residues. The ends were cut back, 1 base at V and 0 bases at J, with 3 bases in the middle. The germline CDR1 and CDR2 sequences are SEHNR and FQNEAQ (reference sequence). The DNA for the CDR3 is TGTGCCAGCAGCTTAGTAGCGAACACCGGGGAGCTGTTTTTT. It is translated as CASSLVANTGELFF.

The chain employs TRBV27 and TRBJ1-5; D is unresolved. The CDR3 runs 17 residues. V lost 2 bases to trimming and J lost 1 base, with 15 bases between them. CDR1 and CDR2 (germline): MNHEY, SMNVEV (reference sequence). The CDR3 DNA reads TGTGCCAGCAGTTTAAGCTCCACCCGGAGGAGCAATCAGCCCCAGCATTTT. It codes for CASSLSSTRRSNQPQHF.

The chain joins TRBV5-5 to TRBJ1-1, with 7 bases that match TRBD1. Trimming took 0 bases from V and 5 from J; bases not matched to a gene: 7. The CDR3 extends over 15 amino acids. The V gene's germline CDR1 is SGHKS and CDR2 YYEKEE (reference sequence). The CDR3 sequence is CASSLAAGGRTEAFF. CDR3 bases: TGTGCCAGCAGCTTGGCCGCAGGGGGAAGGACTGAAGCTTTCTTT.

This sequence joins TRBV7-9 and TRBJ2-1; possibly TRBD2 for D (5 bases). Germline CDR1 reads SEHNR; CDR2 reads FQNEAQ (reference sequence). V lost 5 bases to trimming and J lost 0 bases, with 20 bases between them. The CDR3 sequence is 18 residues long. The CDR3 here is CASSTRIGLANSYNEQFF. CDR3 nucleotide sequence: TGTGCCAGCAGCACAAGGATCGGGCTAGCTAACTCCTACAATGAGCAGTTCTTC.

This clone was found once. This chain links TRBV28 with TRBJ2-7; D is unclear. With 6 bases removed from V and 1 base from J, the gap between germline ends came to 16 bases. The CDR3 consists of 15 residues. Germline CDR1 reads MDHEN; CDR2 reads SYDVKM. This chain's CDR3 is CASSPLFSRSYEQYF. The CDR3 DNA reads TGTGCCAGCAGCCCCCTTTTTAGCCGTTCCTACGAGCAGTACTTC.

The chain couples TRBV4-2 to TRBJ2-7; D is possibly TRBD2 (5 bases). The CDR3 spans 14 residues. The V and J ends lost 3 bases and 2 bases respectively, with 11 bases between them. Germline V CDR1 and CDR2: LGHNA, YNFKEQ. The CDR3 sequence: CASSHLLETYEQYF. The DNA of the CDR3 is TGTGCCAGCAGCCACCTACTAGAAACCTACGAGCAGTACTTC.

The rearrangement links TRBV6-1 to TRBJ1-1; no reliable D call. The germline V and J ends were trimmed by 8 bases and 3 bases, with 13 bases remaining between them. The CDR3 has 13 residues. Germline CDR1 MNHNS, CDR2 SASEGT. The CDR3 loop is CASRQLLYTEAFF. DNA for the CDR3: TGTGCCAGCCGACAACTATTATACACTGAAGCTTTCTTT.

The rearrangement joins TRBV5-1 to TRBJ2-3; TRBD1 matches 7 bases. The CDR3 covers 14 residues. The germline V gene has CDR1 SGHRS and CDR2 YFSETQ. V trimming: 5 bases; J trimming: 2 bases; junction bases outside the gene matches: 5. The CDR3 spells CASSKGAYTDTQYF. The CDR3 DNA sequence: TGCGCCAGCAGTAAGGGGGCCTACACAGATACGCAGTATTTT. Using reference TRBV5-1 and TRBJ2-3 for the parts outside the CDR3, the full variable domain is KAGVTQTPRYLIKTRGQQVTLSCSPISGHRSVSWYQQTPGQGLQFLFEYFSETQRNKGNFPGRFSGRQFSNSRSEMNVSTLELGDSALYLCASSKGAYTDTQYFGPGTRLTVL.

CDR3 region: CASSPTGVGSYEQYF. In nucleotides, the CDR3 is TGTGCCAGCAGCCCTACCGGGGTGGGTTCCTACGAGCAGTACTTC. This chain connects TRBV4-2 to TRBJ2-7, with D tentatively TRBD2 (5 bases). V was shortened by 4 bases and J by 1 base, with 14 bases between the two germline ends. CDR1 and CDR2 from the germline V gene are LGHNA and YNFKEQ. CDR3 length equals 15 residues.

The chain employs TRBV27 and TRBJ1-5; weak D call: TRBD1 (6 bases). V lost 4 bases and J lost 0, with 13 bases in between. The CDR3 spans 16 residues. Germline values: CDR1 MNHEY, CDR2 SMNVEV (reference sequence). CDR3 nucleotides: TGTGCCAGCAGTTCCAGATGGACAGTTAGCAATCAGCCCCAGCATTTT. Its translation is CASSSRWTVSNQPQHF.

The chain employs TRBV5-6 and TRBJ2-1; D uncertain. The CDR3 is 13 residues long. The germline gives CDR1 SGHDT, CDR2 YYEEEE. Trimming left V 0 bases short and J 10 bases short, with 11 bases between. In DNA form, the CDR3 reads TGTGCCAGCAGCTTGGGAGGTAGCTCAGAGCAGTTCTTC. This encodes CASSLGGSSEQFF.

The V gene is TRBV28, the J gene TRBJ2-1; 7 bases map to TRBD1. The germline V gene encodes CDR1 MDHEN and CDR2 SYDVKM. The CDR3 spans 12 residues. V was pared by 4 bases and J by 8 bases, with 2 bases of the junction left unmatched. CDR3 DNA: TGTGCCAGCAGTTCCCAGGGGGATGAGCAGTTCTTC. Its protein is CASSSQGDEQFF.

This chain links TRBV27 with TRBJ2-5; the match to TRBD1 covers 8 bases. The germline gives CDR1 MNHEY, CDR2 SMNVEV (reference sequence). This CDR3 contains 19 residues. V shed 4 bases and J 4 bases; nucleotides not matched to a gene: 20. The CDR3 spells CASSSYRVGRTGYLETQYF. The CDR3 nucleotides are TGTGCCAGCAGTTCTTACCGAGTTGGCCGGACAGGGTATTTAGAGACCCAGTACTTC.

This chain links TRBV5-1 with TRBJ1-5; unclear D gene. The CDR3 has 15 residues. Germline V gives CDR1 SGHRS, CDR2 YFSETQ. V gave up 1 base and J gave up 1 base, with 9 bases separating them. As DNA, the CDR3 is TGCGCCAGCAGCTTGTCTCCCCTAAGCAATCAGCCCCAGCATTTT. The encoded protein is CASSLSPLSNQPQHF.

This chain links TRBV7-2 with TRBJ2-7, with D tentatively TRBD1 or TRBD2 (5 bases each). In germline, CDR1 is SGHTA, CDR2 FQGNSA. V dropped 5 bases and J dropped 8 bases, with 22 bases sitting between them. This CDR3 spans 15 amino acids. In DNA form, the CDR3 reads TGTGCCAGCAGCGGCCCGGGACCGCGTCCTACGCAGCAGTACTTC. It specifies CASSGPGPRPTQQYF.

This clone has only one observation. The J gene is TRBJ2-6, the V gene TRBV5-1; no firm D call. CDR1 SGHRS and CDR2 YFSETQ come from the germline V gene. With 5 bases removed from V and 3 bases from J, the gap between germline ends came to 6 bases. The length of the CDR3 is 13 residues. The CDR3 reads CASSLRGANVLTF. CDR3 nucleotide sequence: TGCGCCAGCAGTCTACGTGGGGCCAACGTCCTGACTTTC.

CDR3 DNA sequence: TGTGCCAGCAGCTTTTTCAATAACGCGTTTAGGGGCTACACCTTC. This codes for CASSFFNNAFRGYTF. The J gene is TRBJ1-2, the V gene TRBV27; D is unresolved. The CDR3 is made up of 15 amino acids. Trimming pared 6 bases from V and 8 bases from J, leaving 22 bases between. In germline, CDR1 is MNHEY, CDR2 SMNVEV (reference sequence).